The next 29 T cell receptor beta chains were all read from a single sample in a study of monozygotic twins with inflammatory bowel disease. TCRdb re-called the 5' RACE reads; one entry per CDR3 protein, DNA not given. In total, the table holds fewer than 450,000 distinct CDR3 sequences. The sample taken for sequencing was blood. The receptor source for this set is a human donor with ulcerative colitis or Crohn's disease, or a healthy co-twin of an affected twin (not recorded which).

J is TRBJ1-4 and V is TRBV27; no DNA is available, so the TRBD1 call from TCRdb remains unchecked. The CDR3 is 21 amino acids. Germline V gene sequence: CDR1 MNHEY, CDR2 SMNVEV (reference sequence). This chain's CDR3 is CASSLYFVERGISATNEKLFF.

The genes are TRBV5-6 and TRBJ2-7; TCRdb outputs TRBD1, but without DNA this stays unchecked. Germline assignment: CDR1 SGHDT and CDR2 YYEEEE. The CDR3 runs to 16 residues. CDR3 amino acids: CASSPTIGTGEVEQYF.

This chain links TRBV7-9 with TRBJ1-2. Germline values: CDR1 SEHNR, CDR2 FQNEAQ (reference sequence). The CDR3 contains 13 residues. CDR3 amino acids: CASSLAFWRGYTF.

The chain recombines TRBV4-3 with TRBJ2-7; TCRdb names TRBD1, which stays unverified in the absence of DNA. This CDR3 is 14 amino acids long. CDR1 is LGHNA, CDR2 YSLEER, per germline. CDR3 residues: CASSPSLSQHEQYF.

V and J are TRBV4-1 and TRBJ1-1; the D call of TRBD1 rests on TCRdb alone, since no DNA is present to check it. Per the germline V gene, CDR1 is MGHRA and CDR2 is YSYEKL. This CDR3 has 16 residues. The chain's CDR3 is CASSRVTGTGNTEAFF.

CDR3 region: CSAATSGTGELFF. The rearrangement links TRBV20-1 to TRBJ2-2; the TRBD2 assignment by TCRdb is unverifiable without DNA. The CDR3 covers 13 residues. The germline CDR1 and CDR2 sequences are DFQATT and SNEGSKA (reference sequence).

The CDR3 sequence is CASSLRRGGPDTQYF. The chain combines TRBV7-2 with TRBJ2-3; TCRdb reports TRBD2, a call that lacks DNA to check it against. The germline V gene encodes CDR1 SGHTA and CDR2 FQGNSA. This CDR3 is 15 amino acids long.

The J gene is TRBJ2-5, the V gene TRBV20-1; TCRdb names TRBD1, which stays unverified in the absence of DNA. Germline V gene lookup returns CDR1 DFQATT and CDR2 SNEGSKA (reference sequence). The CDR3 contains 14 residues. The CDR3 is CSARTNRGWKTQYF.

This chain joins TRBV5-6 and TRBJ2-2; no DNA is available, so the TRBD1 call from TCRdb remains unchecked. Germline CDR1 is SGHDT and CDR2 is YYEEEE. The CDR3 spans 15 residues. CDR3 sequence reads: CASSYGTLKSGELFF.

This CDR3 is CASSSLGTQYF. The chain employs TRBV5-6 and TRBJ2-5. Per germline, CDR1 SGHDT and CDR2 YYEEEE. The CDR3 is 11 residues long.

The chain joins TRBV29-1 to TRBJ2-3. Germline lookup yields CDR1 SQVTM and CDR2 ANQGSEA. The CDR3 extends over 13 amino acids. CDR3 protein: CSVTVSGTDTRYF.

This CDR3 reads CASSAREGQPQHF. V and J are TRBV5-1 and TRBJ1-5. The CDR3 has 13 amino acids. From germline, CDR1 is SGHRS and CDR2 YFSETQ.

The chain links TRBV24-1 to TRBJ1-2; TCRdb lists TRBD1, though no DNA is available to test this call. Germline values: CDR1 KGHDR, CDR2 SFDVKD. CDR3 length: 13 residues. The chain's CDR3 is CATSAGRGYGYTF.

The chain recombines TRBV11-2 with TRBJ2-1; the TRBD1 assignment by TCRdb is unverifiable without DNA. This CDR3 is 16 amino acids long. The germline V gene has CDR1 SGHAT and CDR2 FQNNGV. The CDR3: CASSETGTSSYNEQFF.

The rearrangement joins TRBV6-5 to TRBJ2-5; the D call of TRBD1 rests on TCRdb alone, since no DNA is present to check it. The CDR3 has 15 amino acids. Germline assignment: CDR1 MNHEY and CDR2 SVGAGI. CDR3 protein: CASSYMGTGEETQYF.

This chain connects TRBV11-1 to TRBJ2-5; TCRdb returns TRBD1, unconfirmable since there is no DNA. CDR1 is SGHAT, CDR2 FQDESV, per germline (reference sequence). The CDR3 runs 15 residues. The CDR3 sequence is CASSSRDRLEETQYF. Drawing the rest from reference TRBV11-1 and TRBJ2-5, the complete variable domain is EAEVAQSPRYKITEKSQAVAFWCDPISGHATLYWYRQILGQGPELLVQFQDESVVDDSQLPKDRFSAERLKGVDSTLKIQPAELGDSAMYLCASSSRDRLEETQYFGPGTRLLVL.

The gene calls are TRBV3-1 and TRBJ2-7; with no DNA, the TCRdb D assignment of TRBD2 cannot be verified. CDR1 is LGHDT, CDR2 YNNKEL, per germline (reference sequence). The CDR3 is 15 residues long. Here the CDR3 reads CASSQIKSSGGEQYF.

The chain is built from TRBV7-9 and TRBJ1-4; TCRdb indicates TRBD1, and absent DNA this call remains unverified. Germline V gene sequence: CDR1 SEHNR, CDR2 FQNEAQ (reference sequence). The CDR3 covers 13 residues. The CDR3 reads CASSPRANEKLFF.

The V call is TRBV6-1, the J call TRBJ2-7; as DNA is missing, the TRBD1 call by TCRdb cannot be tested. The length of the CDR3 is 15 residues. The germline CDR1 and CDR2 sequences are MNHNS and SASEGT. The CDR3 loop reads CASSLLQGALDEQYF.

This chain uses TRBV4-3 with TRBJ2-7. In germline, CDR1 is LGHNA, CDR2 YSLEER. This CDR3 spans 15 amino acids. The CDR3 is CASSHLARSDYEQYF.

The V gene is TRBV6-4, the J gene TRBJ1-6. There are 15 residues in the CDR3. The V gene's germline CDR1 is MRHNA and CDR2 SNTAGT. CDR3 residues: CASIKDSSYNSPLHF.

The genes are TRBV7-9 and TRBJ2-1; TCRdb outputs TRBD1, but without DNA this stays unchecked. The CDR3 contains 16 residues. CDR1 is SEHNR, CDR2 FQNEAQ, per germline (reference sequence). This chain's CDR3 is CASNPVAGGAANEQFF.

The gene calls are TRBV5-1 and TRBJ2-1; TCRdb designates TRBD1, a call that cannot be tested without DNA. From germline, CDR1 is SGHRS and CDR2 YFSETQ. The CDR3 runs to 15 residues. The CDR3 loop reads CASSLAQGQYNEQFF.

CDR3: CASSSDDTEAFF. The chain couples TRBV19 to TRBJ1-1. The CDR3 is 12 residues long. Germline V gene lookup returns CDR1 LNHDA and CDR2 SQIVND (reference sequence).

The rearrangement links TRBV20-1 to TRBJ2-5; TCRdb's D gene call, TRBD2, goes unchecked for lack of DNA. The CDR3 is 13 residues long. Germline V gives CDR1 DFQATT, CDR2 SNEGSKA (reference sequence). This CDR3 is CSASDPNGETQCF.

The genes are TRBV27 and TRBJ1-6; TCRdb's D call of TRBD1 is untestable without DNA. CDR1 and CDR2 from the germline V gene are MNHEY and SMNVEV (reference sequence). The CDR3 loop spans 15 amino acids. CDR3: CASSRTRTPNSPLHF.

The chain recombines TRBV5-5 with TRBJ2-5. There are 14 residues in the CDR3. Germline values: CDR1 SGHKS, CDR2 YYEKEE (reference sequence). This CDR3 reads CASSLFQRQETQYF.

This chain uses TRBV9 with TRBJ2-2; TCRdb's assignment of TRBD1 cannot be checked, as there is no DNA. Looked up from germline, CDR1 is SGDLS and CDR2 is YYNGEE. CDR3 length: 15 residues. The CDR3 spells CASSVSEGVTGELFF.

V and J are TRBV7-9 and TRBJ2-7; absent DNA, TCRdb's TRBD1 call cannot be checked. The CDR3 covers 13 residues. The germline gives CDR1 SEHNR, CDR2 FQNEAQ (reference sequence). The CDR3 sequence: CASSQPQGYEQYF.